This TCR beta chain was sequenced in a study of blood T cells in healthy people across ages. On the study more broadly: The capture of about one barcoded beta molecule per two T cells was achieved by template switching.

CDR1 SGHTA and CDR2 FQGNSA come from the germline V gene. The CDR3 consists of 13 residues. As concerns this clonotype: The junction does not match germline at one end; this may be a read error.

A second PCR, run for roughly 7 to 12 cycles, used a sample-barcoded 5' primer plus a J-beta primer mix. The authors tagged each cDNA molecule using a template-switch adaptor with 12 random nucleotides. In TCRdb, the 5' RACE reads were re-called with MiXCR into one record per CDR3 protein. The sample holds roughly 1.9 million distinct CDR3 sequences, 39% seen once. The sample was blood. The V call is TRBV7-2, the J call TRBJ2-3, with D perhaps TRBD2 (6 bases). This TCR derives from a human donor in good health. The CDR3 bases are TGTGCCAGCAGCTTAGAGTGGGACTTCACTCAGGATTTT. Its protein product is CASSLEWDFTQDF.